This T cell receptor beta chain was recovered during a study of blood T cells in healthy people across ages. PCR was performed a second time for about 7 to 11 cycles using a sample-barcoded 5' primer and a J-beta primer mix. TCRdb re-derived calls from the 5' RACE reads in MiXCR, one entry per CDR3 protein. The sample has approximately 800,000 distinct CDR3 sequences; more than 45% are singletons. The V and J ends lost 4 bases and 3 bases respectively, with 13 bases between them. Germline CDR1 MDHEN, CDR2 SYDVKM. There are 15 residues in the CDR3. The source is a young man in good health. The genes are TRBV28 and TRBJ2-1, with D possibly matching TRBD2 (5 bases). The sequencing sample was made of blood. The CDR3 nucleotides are TGTGCCAGCAGTTCCTGGCATGGACTCTACAATGAGCAGTTCTTC. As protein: CASSSWHGLYNEQFF.